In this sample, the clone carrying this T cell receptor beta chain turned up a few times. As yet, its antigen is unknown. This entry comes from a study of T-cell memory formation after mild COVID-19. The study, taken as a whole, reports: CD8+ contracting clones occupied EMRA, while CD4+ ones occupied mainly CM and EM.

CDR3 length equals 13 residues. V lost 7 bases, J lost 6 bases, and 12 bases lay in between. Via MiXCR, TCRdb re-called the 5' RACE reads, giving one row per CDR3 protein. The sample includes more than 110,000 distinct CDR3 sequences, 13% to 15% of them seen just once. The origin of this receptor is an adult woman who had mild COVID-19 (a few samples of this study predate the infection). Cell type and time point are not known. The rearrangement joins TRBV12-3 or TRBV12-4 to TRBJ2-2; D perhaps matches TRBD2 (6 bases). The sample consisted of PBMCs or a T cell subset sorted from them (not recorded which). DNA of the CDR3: TGTGCCAGCATTGTCGGGGGTTCCGGGGAGCTGTTTTTT. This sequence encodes CASIVGGSGELFF.